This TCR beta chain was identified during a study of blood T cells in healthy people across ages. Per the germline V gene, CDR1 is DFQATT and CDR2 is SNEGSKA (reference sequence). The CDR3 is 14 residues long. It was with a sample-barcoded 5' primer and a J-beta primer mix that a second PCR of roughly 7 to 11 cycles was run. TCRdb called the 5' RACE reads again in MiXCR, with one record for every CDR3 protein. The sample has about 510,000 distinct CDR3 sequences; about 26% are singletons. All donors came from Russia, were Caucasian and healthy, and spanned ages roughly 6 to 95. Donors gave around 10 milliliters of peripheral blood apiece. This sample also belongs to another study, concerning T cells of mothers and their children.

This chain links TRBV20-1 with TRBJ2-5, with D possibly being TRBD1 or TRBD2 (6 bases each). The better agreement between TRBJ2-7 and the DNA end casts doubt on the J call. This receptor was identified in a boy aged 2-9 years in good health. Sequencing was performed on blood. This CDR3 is CSAPSGRGVYEQYF. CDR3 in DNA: TGCAGTGCTCCCTCTGGTAGGGGGGTATACGAGCAGTACTTC.